The T cell receptor beta chain under discussion was sequenced for a study of blood T cell repertoires in COVID-19. On the study more broadly: COVID-19 samples from acute and convalescent phases originated in the United States, Italy and Spain. T cells, B-cell-depleted T cells, or PBMCs supplied cDNA or gDNA.

As processed by the authors: The authors estimated nucleated cell counts from reference gene primer amplification. TCRdb's copy holds only in-frame clones and misses some; the assay was immunoSEQ multiplex PCR. V, J and clone size were drawn from that table, and D and trimming were deduced from the DNA. Seen here are some 350,000 clones, about 89% observed once, and the top ten hold about 6%. The CDR3 is 13 amino acids. Germline CDR1 SGHRS, CDR2 YFSETQ. Deletions cut 5 bases from V and 7 bases from J, with 12 bases between. The sequenced material came from peripheral blood. The clonotype was recovered from a woman aged 50 to 60 with COVID-19, enrolled during active disease. The chain couples TRBV5-1 to TRBJ2-2; tentatively, D is TRBD1 (5 bases). For the CDR3, the DNA is TGCGCCAGCAGACAAACAGGCTACGGGGAGCTGTTTTTT. Its protein product is CASRQTGYGELFF.